Below, 21 T cell receptor beta chains from the same sample are listed, as sequenced in a study of blood T cells in healthy people across ages. Primers used in a second PCR of roughly 6 to 12 cycles were a sample-barcoded 5' primer and a J-beta primer mix. TCRdb redid the calling of the 5' RACE reads with MiXCR, one entry per CDR3 protein. The table shows about 1 million distinct CDR3 sequences, with 45% occurring only once. The sample consisted of blood. The receptors stem from a woman aged 60-75 years in good health.

The V call is TRBV4-1, the J call TRBJ2-7; possibly TRBD1 for D (5 bases). V was cut by 0 bases and J by 1 base, with 13 bases left in between. This CDR3 has 16 amino acids. Germline V lookup: CDR1 MGHRA, CDR2 YSYEKL. The CDR3, as DNA: TGCGCCAGCAGCCAAGATATAGAGGACACTTCCTACGAGCAGTACTTC. This gives the protein CASSQDIEDTSYEQYF.

Only a few counts were recorded for this clonotype. A much larger clone lies one base from this, so it may be a read error. This chain uses TRBV7-2 with TRBJ2-1; D is ambiguous. The assigned J gene may be wrong: the sequence end matches TRBJ2-7 better. The length of the CDR3 is 15 residues. CDR1 is SGHTA and CDR2 is FQGNSA in the germline V gene. The CDR3 DNA sequence: TGTGCCAGCAGCAAGGACGGCAGCTCCTACAATGAGCAGTACTTC. It yields the protein CASSKDGSSYNEQYF.

This rearrangement joins TRBV5-1 to TRBJ2-7; 9 bases map to TRBD1. Per the germline V gene, CDR1 is SGHRS and CDR2 is YFSETQ. This CDR3 region has 15 residues. The V and J ends lost 2 bases and 3 bases, in that order; junction bases with no gene match: 6. CDR3 region: CASSFARDRDYEQYF. CDR3 in DNA: TGCGCCAGCAGCTTCGCCCGGGACAGGGACTACGAGCAGTACTTC.

Notes on this clonotype: A single base separates this from a much larger clone, so it may be a read error. In DNA, the CDR3 is TGCAGCGTTGAGGGTTGGGGACTCGGGACGTCCGGGCAGTACTTC. As protein: CSVEGWGLGTSGQYF. The V gene is TRBV29-1, the J gene TRBJ2-7; D may be TRBD2 (6 bases). The germline gives CDR1 SQVTM, CDR2 ANQGSEA. The length of the CDR3 is 15 residues. Trimming shortened V by 3 bases and J by 9 bases, and 24 bases separated the two germline ends.

This chain connects TRBV7-6 to TRBJ1-2; D might be TRBD1 (5 bases). The length of the CDR3 is 16 residues. Germline V gene lookup returns CDR1 SGHVS and CDR2 FNYEAQ. Trimming cost V 4 bases and J 3 bases, with 18 bases left between them. CDR3 region: CASSSSRDGIDYGYTF. The CDR3 nucleotides are TGTGCCAGCAGCTCATCTCGGGACGGAATAGACTATGGCTACACCTTC.

The table lists this clonotype with a count of one. The rearrangement joins TRBV4-1 to TRBJ2-5; TRBD1 agrees at 8 bases. With the DNA end fitting TRBJ2-7 better, the J assignment may be wrong. In germline, CDR1 is MGHRA, CDR2 YSYEKL. The CDR3 sequence is 14 residues long. This CDR3 reads CASSQVPTGGEQYF. The DNA for the CDR3 is TGCGCCAGCAGCCAAGTACCAACAGGGGGCGAGCAGTACTTC.

This clonotype has just a few counts. V gene TRBV29-1 combines with J gene TRBJ2-7; maybe TRBD1 (6 bases). The germline V gene encodes CDR1 SQVTM and CDR2 ANQGSEA. CDR3 size: 15 residues. Trimming took off 1 base at V and 7 bases at J, with 20 bases between the two ends. The CDR3: CSVEGLQGSYNEQYF. As DNA, the CDR3 is TGCAGCGTTGAAGGGCTACAGGGTTCCTACAATGAGCAGTACTTC.

This clonotype showed up just a few times. The V call is TRBV29-1, the J call TRBJ2-3; D may correspond to TRBD1 or TRBD2 (5 bases each). The CDR3 totals 14 residues. Trimming shortened V by 4 bases and J by 2 bases, and 13 bases separated the two germline ends. From germline, CDR1 is SQVTM and CDR2 ANQGSEA. The CDR3 DNA reads TGCAGCGTTGCCCGGGGCGCAGTCACAGATACGCAGTATTTT. Amino acids: CSVARGAVTDTQYF.

This clonotype came up a few times. The CDR3 coding sequence is TGTGCCATCACTCAAGGACAGGGGACCACCTACGAGCAGTACTTC. Protein product: CAITQGQGTTYEQYF. V is TRBV10-3 and J is TRBJ2-7; TRBD1 matches at 9 bases. J lost 2 bases, V lost 7 bases, and 9 bases had no gene match. This CDR3 has 15 residues. The germline gives CDR1 ENHRY, CDR2 SYGVKD.

This clonotype was counted ten times or more. This chain links TRBV15 with TRBJ1-2; TRBD1 matches 9 bases. The CDR3 has 14 amino acids. V lost 5 bases, J lost 6 bases, and 7 bases stayed unmatched. Germline CDR1 is LNHNV and CDR2 is YYDKDF (reference sequence). The CDR3 is CATSPNRGLDGYTF. The CDR3 nucleotides are TGTGCCACCAGCCCCAACAGGGGGCTAGATGGCTACACCTTC.

The sample holds a few counts of this clonotype. The rearrangement joins TRBV7-9 to TRBJ2-4; no definite D call. Per germline, CDR1 SEHNR and CDR2 FQNEAQ (reference sequence). V was cut by 1 base and J by 6 bases, with 4 bases left in between. The CDR3 consists of 12 residues. In DNA, the CDR3 is TGTGCCAGCAGCTTAGTTCCAAACATTCAGTACTTC. This gives the protein CASSLVPNIQYF.

V usage is TRBV5-6 and J usage is TRBJ2-1; 9 bases map to TRBD2. Per germline, CDR1 SGHDT and CDR2 YYEEEE. After removal of 7 bases from V and 8 bases from J, the junction contained 10 bases not matched to a gene. This CDR3 is 14 amino acids long. The CDR3: CASLTPAGGDEQFF. In DNA form, the CDR3 reads TGTGCCAGCCTTACTCCAGCGGGAGGCGATGAGCAGTTCTTC.

The gene calls are TRBV4-1 and TRBJ1-6; unclear D gene. Trimming left V 4 bases short and J 6 bases short, with 13 bases between. The germline V gene encodes CDR1 MGHRA and CDR2 YSYEKL. The CDR3 runs 15 residues. CDR3 sequence reads: CASSLKAEGNSPLHF. For the CDR3, the DNA is TGCGCCAGCAGCCTAAAGGCAGAGGGTAATTCACCCCTCCACTTT.

This clonotype was observed a few times. With a much larger clone just one base away, this may be a read error. The chain joins TRBV4-2 to TRBJ2-5; 11 bases are a match to TRBD2. The CDR3 consists of 18 residues. From germline, CDR1 is LGHNA and CDR2 YNFKEQ. J lost 11 bases, V lost 0 bases, and 17 bases had no gene match. CDR3 sequence: CASSQDSSGTSGNNEQYF. In DNA form, the CDR3 reads TGTGCCAGCAGCCAAGATTCCTCCGGGACTAGCGGAAACAATGAGCAGTACTTC.

The chain links TRBV14 to TRBJ2-5, with D maybe TRBD2 (6 bases). The germline gives CDR1 SGHDN, CDR2 FVKESK. V gave up 2 bases and J gave up 5 bases, with 15 bases separating them. This CDR3 region has 15 residues. CDR3 in amino acids: CASSQSGTRRETQYF. CDR3 in DNA: TGTGCCAGCAGCCAATCCGGGACTCGTCGGGAGACCCAGTACTTC.

This clonotype was detected only once. This rearrangement joins TRBV3-1 to TRBJ2-1; a weak D match, TRBD1 (6 bases). The CDR3 is 15 residues long. The germline V gene encodes CDR1 LGHDT and CDR2 YNNKEL (reference sequence). V lost 1 base and J lost 3, with 10 bases in between. The CDR3 sequence is CASSQGPGDYNEQFF. DNA of the CDR3: TGTGCCAGCAGCCAAGGACCAGGGGACTACAATGAGCAGTTCTTC.

The rearrangement links TRBV12-3 or TRBV12-4 to TRBJ2-5; either TRBD1 or TRBD2 may supply D (7 bases each). There are 15 residues in the CDR3. V lost 5 bases to trimming and J lost 5 bases, with 18 bases between them. The CDR3 DNA sequence: TGTGCCAGCAGTCCGAGCGGGACAGTTTATGAGACCCAGTACTTC. It encodes CASSPSGTVYETQYF.

V and J are TRBV5-1 and TRBJ2-1; 10 nucleotides align to TRBD1. From germline, CDR1 is SGHRS and CDR2 YFSETQ. The CDR3 is 15 residues long. The V and J ends lost 0 bases and 6 bases, in that order; junction bases with no gene match: 3. The DNA of the CDR3 is TGCGCCAGCAGCTTGGTGTGGACAGGGGGCAATGAGCAGTTCTTC. Protein product: CASSLVWTGGNEQFF.

The chain links TRBV7-3 to TRBJ2-7; perhaps TRBD2 as D (7 bases). Judging by the DNA end, TRBJ2-5 fits better; the J call may be wrong. The CDR3 runs to 15 residues. CDR1 is SGHTA and CDR2 is FQGTGA in the germline V gene. The CDR3 protein is CASSPGGGRGETQYF. DNA for the CDR3: TGTGCCAGCAGTCCCGGGGGCGGGAGAGGAGAGACCCAGTACTTC.

This clonotype occurred many times. The chain uses TRBV6-5 and TRBJ2-5, with 8 bases lining up with TRBD2. The V segment lost 6 bases and the J segment 0 bases; nucleotides outside the gene matches: 9. CDR3 length equals 16 residues. Germline CDR1 MNHEY, CDR2 SVGAGI. In DNA, the CDR3 is TGTGCCAGCAGAAAGATAGCGGGGATAGACCAAGAGACCCAGTACTTC. Translated, it gives CASRKIAGIDQETQYF.

In this sample, this clonotype turned up many times. The chain carries TRBV2 and TRBJ2-1, with a weak D call TRBD2 (6 bases). Germline values: CDR1 SNHLY, CDR2 FYNNEI. CDR3 length equals 15 residues. Trimming left V 2 bases short and J 0 bases short, with 8 bases between. The CDR3 sequence: CASSERGLSYNEQFF. Here the CDR3 DNA reads TGTGCCAGCAGTGAACGGGGACTCTCCTACAATGAGCAGTTCTTC.